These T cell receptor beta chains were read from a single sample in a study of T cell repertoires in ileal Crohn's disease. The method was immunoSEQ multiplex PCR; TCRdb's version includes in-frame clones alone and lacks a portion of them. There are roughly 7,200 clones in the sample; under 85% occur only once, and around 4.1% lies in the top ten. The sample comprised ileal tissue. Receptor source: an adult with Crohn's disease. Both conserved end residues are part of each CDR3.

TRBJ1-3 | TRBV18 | CASSPVGDSSGNTIYF
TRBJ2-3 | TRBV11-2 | CASSLGDRSTDTQYF
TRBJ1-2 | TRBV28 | CASSLGGAANYGYTF
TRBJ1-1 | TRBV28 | CASSLLLGTAEAFF
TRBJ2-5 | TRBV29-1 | CSSLGQGAPPETQYF
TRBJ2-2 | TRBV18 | CASSGTGRNTGELFF
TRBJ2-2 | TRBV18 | CASSSTSIYTGELFF
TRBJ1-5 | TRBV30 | CAWKLGSNSNQPQHF
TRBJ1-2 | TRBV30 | CAWSGAGGGYGYTF
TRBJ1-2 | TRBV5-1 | CASSLGDRTGGYTF
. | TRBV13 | CASSASGTSGRDEQYF
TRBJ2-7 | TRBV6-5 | CASRYREQQYF
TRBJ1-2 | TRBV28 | CASSPQSLRVGYTF
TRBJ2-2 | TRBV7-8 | CASSLWGTGATGELFF
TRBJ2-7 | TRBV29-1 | CSVEILGTNTYEQYF
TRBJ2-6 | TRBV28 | CASSFRVSGANVLTF
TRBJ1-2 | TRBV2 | CASSSKTGGYGYTF
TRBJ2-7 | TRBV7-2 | CASSIRQGGYEQYF
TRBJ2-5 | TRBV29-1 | CSAQGPWRVETQYF
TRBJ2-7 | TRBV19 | CASSGDRFSYEQYF
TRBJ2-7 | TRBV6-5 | CASSYSAGYSYEQYF
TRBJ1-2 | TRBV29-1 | CSVVTGNGYTF
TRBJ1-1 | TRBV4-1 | CASSPGTGGTEAFF
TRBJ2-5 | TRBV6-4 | CASALTGGGGETQYF
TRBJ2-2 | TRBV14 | CASSQERGLASRTGELFF
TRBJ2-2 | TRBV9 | CASAAGRTGELFF